Presented here are 27 T cell receptor beta chains from one specimen sequenced in a study of cytomegalovirus exposure and HLA in healthy donors. It was with 60 Vbeta and 13 Jbeta primers that the PCR ran. Produced via immunoSEQ multiplex PCR; TCRdb's table is partial and in-frame only. The repertoire has some 100,000 clones, about 67% of them found once; the top ten carry about 16%. The sequenced sample consisted of PBMCs. The receptor source for this set is a woman between 18 and 30 years old in good health and CMV-seropositive.

The chain couples TRBV2 to TRBJ2-7; possible D gene TRBD1, 6 bases. The germline V gene encodes CDR1 SNHLY and CDR2 FYNNEI. The CDR3 runs 14 residues. V lost 6 bases, J lost 5 bases, and 17 bases lay in between. CDR3 in amino acids: CASRGPGQLDEQYF. CDR3 bases: TGTGCCAGCAGGGGTCCCGGACAGTTAGACGAGCAGTACTTC.

The chain combines TRBV19 with TRBJ2-1, with TRBD1 matching 7 bases. The V and J ends lost 5 bases and 2 bases, in that order; junction bases with no gene match: 9. The CDR3 is 16 amino acids. Germline loops: CDR1 LNHDA, CDR2 SQIVND (reference sequence). In nucleotides, the CDR3 is TGTGCCAGTAGTGAGACAGGGCTCCCCCCCTACAATGAGCAGTTCTTC. The encoded protein is CASSETGLPPYNEQFF.

CDR3 sequence: CASSTGTGGYSNQPQHF. The CDR3, as DNA: TGTGCCAGCAGCACCGGGACAGGGGGTTATAGCAATCAGCCCCAGCATTTT. This chain links TRBV7-2 with TRBJ1-5; TRBD1 aligns across 11 bases. The ends lost 5 bases at V and 0 bases at J; junction bases unmatched: 6. This CDR3 region has 17 residues. The germline V gene has CDR1 SGHTA and CDR2 FQGNSA.

The V call is TRBV6-5, the J call TRBJ2-7; D uncertain. This CDR3 has 11 residues. Germline values: CDR1 MNHEY, CDR2 SVGAGI. V lost 6 bases and J lost 6, with 9 bases in between. Here the CDR3 DNA reads TGTGCCAGCAGGTTTACGGGCGAGCAGTACTTC. Its protein product is CASRFTGEQYF.

J is TRBJ2-7 and V is TRBV28; D not certain. The CDR3 has 14 amino acids. CDR1 and CDR2 from the germline V gene are MDHEN and SYDVKM. V was clipped by 5 bases and J by 3 bases, with 14 bases between them. The CDR3 region has the DNA TGTGCCAGCAGTGCCCCTCTGCTGCGCTACGAGCAGTACTTC. Residues: CASSAPLLRYEQYF.

The CDR3 bases are TGTGCCAGCAGCTTAGGGTCTCGCAGGGCGGATTCACCCCTCCACTTT. As protein: CASSLGSRRADSPLHF. The chain links TRBV7-2 to TRBJ1-6; the D gene is possibly TRBD1 (5 bases). The germline CDR1 and CDR2 sequences are SGHTA and FQGNSA. Trimming pared 1 base from V and 8 bases from J, leaving 15 bases between. This CDR3 comprises 16 residues.

This chain uses TRBV25-1 with TRBJ2-2; 7 nucleotides match TRBD1. Germline V lookup: CDR1 MGHDK, CDR2 SYGVNS. After removal of 4 bases from V and 4 bases from J, the junction contained 6 bases not matched to a gene. This CDR3 is 15 amino acids long. CDR3 residues: CASSASTGATGELFF. The CDR3 DNA reads as TGTGCCAGCAGTGCATCTACAGGGGCCACCGGGGAGCTGTTTTTT.

The V and J genes are TRBV9 and TRBJ2-2; TRBD2 matches at 7 bases. J was trimmed by 8 bases and V by 4 bases; bases with no gene match: 8. From germline, CDR1 is SGDLS and CDR2 YYNGEE. The CDR3 length is 14 residues. The CDR3 nucleotides are TGTGCCAGCAGCTTCGGGACTACGGCTGGGGAGCTGTTTTTT. Translation gives CASSFGTTAGELFF. Complete variable domain (other parts from reference TRBV9 and TRBJ2-2): DSGVTQTPKHLITATGQRVTLRCSPRSGDLSVYWYQQSLDQGLQFLIQYYNGEERAKGNILERFSAQQFPDLHSELNLSSLELGDSALYFCASSFGTTAGELFFGEGSRLTVL.

V gene TRBV7-2 combines with J gene TRBJ1-1; D not certain. From germline, CDR1 is SGHTA and CDR2 FQGNSA. This CDR3 is built from 14 residues. Trimming removed 5 bases at V and 4 bases at J, with 14 bases between. This chain's CDR3 is CASSGVGGSTEAFF. The CDR3 nucleotides are TGTGCCAGCAGCGGAGTGGGTGGGAGCACTGAAGCTTTCTTT.

This chain links TRBV29-1 with TRBJ2-1; 7 bases line up with TRBD2. Trimming took 0 bases from V and 9 from J; bases not matched to a gene: 8. Germline lookup yields CDR1 SQVTM and CDR2 ANQGSEA. The CDR3 runs 14 residues. For the CDR3, the DNA is TGCAGCGTTGAAGAGGGGGGGGGATGGGGTGAGCAGTTCTTC. Its protein is CSVEEGGGWGEQFF.

The chain uses TRBV4-3 and TRBJ2-1; 7 nucleotides align to TRBD2. The CDR3 loop spans 15 amino acids. The germline CDR1 and CDR2 sequences are LGHNA and YSLEER. V lost 1 base, J lost 7 bases, and 7 bases stayed unmatched. CDR3 nucleotides: TGCGCCAGCAGCCAAGGGAGGAGGGAGGGGAATGAGCAGTTCTTC. This encodes CASSQGRREGNEQFF.

The genes are TRBV9 and TRBJ1-1, with TRBD1 identical over 9 bases. Germline V lookup: CDR1 SGDLS, CDR2 YYNGEE. The V and J ends lost 0 bases and 4 bases, in that order; junction bases with no gene match: 4. The CDR3 extends over 15 amino acids. CDR3 region: CASSVEGTGITEAFF. The CDR3 DNA reads TGTGCCAGCAGCGTAGAAGGGACAGGGATCACTGAAGCTTTCTTT.

The gene calls are TRBV28 and TRBJ1-5; TRBD1 is a possible D gene (5 bases). V was shortened by 4 bases and J by 6 bases, with 16 bases between the two germline ends. Germline values: CDR1 MDHEN, CDR2 SYDVKM. CDR3 length: 15 residues. The CDR3: CASSYPGGLGQPQHF. The CDR3 DNA follows: TGTGCCAGCAGTTACCCCGGGGGTTTGGGTCAGCCCCAGCATTTT.

V is TRBV5-6 and J is TRBJ2-7, with D possibly being TRBD2 (5 bases). CDR3 length: 14 residues. The germline V and J ends were trimmed by 0 bases and 2 bases, with 9 bases remaining between them. Germline V gene data show CDR1 as SGHDT and CDR2 as YYEEEE. This CDR3 reads CASSLAGSAYEQYF. DNA of the CDR3: TGTGCCAGCAGCTTGGCGGGATCCGCCTACGAGCAGTACTTC.

This clone was seen just once. The rearrangement uses TRBV7-3 and TRBJ2-1, with 11 positions matching TRBD2. In germline, CDR1 is SGHTA, CDR2 FQGTGA. The CDR3 has 17 amino acids. The V and J ends lost 5 bases and 0 bases, in that order; junction bases with no gene match: 6. The CDR3: CASSPGTSGSSYNEQFF. In DNA form, the CDR3 reads TGTGCCAGCAGCCCCGGGACTAGCGGTAGCTCCTACAATGAGCAGTTCTTC.

The gene calls are TRBV27 and TRBJ2-5; 9 bases align to TRBD1. The closer fit of TRBJ2-7 to the DNA end suggests the J call may be wrong. This CDR3 is built from 15 residues. Germline-derived CDR1 and CDR2 are MNHEY and SMNVEV (reference sequence). The CDR3, as DNA: TGTGCCAGCAGTCAAGGGACAGGGAGCCCCTACGAGCAGTACTTC. This gives the protein CASSQGTGSPYEQYF.

This clone was seen only a few times. CDR3 region: CASSIGISYEQYF. CDR3 coding DNA: TGTGCCAGCAGCATTGGCATATCCTACGAGCAGTACTTC. V gene TRBV28 combines with J gene TRBJ2-7; D gene ambiguous. Germline CDR1 reads MDHEN; CDR2 reads SYDVKM. The CDR3 length is 13 residues. Trimming pared 6 bases from V and 1 base from J, leaving 10 bases between.

This CDR3 is CSVLGGPEQYF. DNA for the CDR3: TGCAGCGTGCTGGGGGGGCCCGAGCAGTACTTC. The chain combines TRBV29-1 with TRBJ2-7; possible D gene TRBD2, 7 bases. The germline V and J ends were trimmed by 6 bases and 6 bases, with 12 bases remaining between them. Germline CDR1 SQVTM, CDR2 ANQGSEA. CDR3 length: 11 amino acids.

On this clone: An end of the junction does not agree with germline; a read error may underlie this. The CDR3 DNA reads as TGTTCCAGCAGCTTAGACGGGGATACGCAGTATTTT. Translated: CSSSLDGDTQYF. The rearrangement uses TRBV7-9 and TRBJ2-3; D call uncertain. This CDR3 comprises 12 residues. Germline CDR1 is SEHNR and CDR2 is FQNEAQ (reference sequence).

The rearrangement uses TRBV7-9 and TRBJ2-7; 12 nucleotides line up with TRBD2. J lost 6 bases, V lost 1 base, and 10 bases had no gene match. Germline V CDR1 and CDR2: SEHNR, FQNEAQ (reference sequence). CDR3 size: 17 residues. The CDR3 region has the DNA TGTGCCAGCAGCTTAGTCCCGACTAGCGGGAGCTTCAGCGAGCAGTACTTC. Protein: CASSLVPTSGSFSEQYF.

This clone appeared a few times. The chain links TRBV27 to TRBJ2-7; 7 bases are a match to TRBD1. The CDR3 loop spans 15 amino acids. The V gene end was trimmed by 5 bases and the J gene end by 2 bases; junction bases not matched to a gene: 9. Germline V gene lookup returns CDR1 MNHEY and CDR2 SMNVEV (reference sequence). The CDR3 sequence is CASSQRQGSAYEQYF. Here the CDR3 DNA reads TGTGCCAGCAGTCAGAGACAGGGTTCGGCCTACGAGCAGTACTTC.

J is TRBJ1-4 and V is TRBV19; 8 bases match TRBD1. CDR1 and CDR2 (germline): LNHDA, SQIVND (reference sequence). This CDR3 is built from 17 residues. The V gene end was trimmed by 6 bases and the J gene end by 0 bases; junction bases not matched to a gene: 9. Here the CDR3 reads CASRRGQGTATNEKLFF. The CDR3 bases are TGTGCCAGTAGACGCGGACAGGGAACAGCAACTAATGAAAAACTGTTTTTT.

The chain uses TRBV6-4 and TRBJ2-3, with 10 nucleotides matching TRBD2. This CDR3 spans 15 amino acids. Germline assignment: CDR1 MRHNA and CDR2 SNTAGT. V lost 3 bases to trimming and J lost 1 base; unmatched junction nucleotides: 1. In DNA form, the CDR3 reads TGTGCCAGCAGTGAAACTAGCGGGGGCACAGATACGCAGTATTTT. Protein product: CASSETSGGTDTQYF.

This chain joins TRBV4-2 and TRBJ1-2, with a weak D call TRBD1 (6 bases). V was shortened by 1 base and J by 8 bases, with 14 bases between the two germline ends. The CDR3 loop spans 14 amino acids. Per the germline V gene, CDR1 is LGHNA and CDR2 is YNFKEQ. Here the CDR3 reads CASSQVPGGLGYTF. DNA for the CDR3: TGTGCCAGCAGCCAAGTTCCCGGGGGGCTAGGCTACACCTTC.

V and J are TRBV6-1 and TRBJ2-5, with D tentatively TRBD2 (6 bases). The last part of the DNA fits TRBJ2-7 better; the J call may be wrong. Germline V gene data show CDR1 as MNHNS and CDR2 as SASEGT. This CDR3 comprises 16 residues. CDR3 nucleotides: TGTGCCAGCAGTGTTTTTCAGAGGCGGGACTCCTACGAGCAGTACTTC. This encodes CASSVFQRRDSYEQYF.

This clone was counted a few times. The V and J genes are TRBV13 and TRBJ1-1; no clear D. V was trimmed by 1 base and J by 1 base, leaving 4 bases between them. The CDR3 is 13 amino acids. Germline lookup yields CDR1 PRHDT and CDR2 FYEKMQ (reference sequence). The chain's CDR3 is CASSLAGNTEAFF. The CDR3 coding sequence is TGTGCCAGCAGCTTAGCGGGGAACACTGAAGCTTTCTTT.

This clone has a handful of counts. V and J are TRBV4-1 and TRBJ1-2; 8 bases align to TRBD1. With V trimmed by 4 bases and J by 2 bases, 9 bases remained unmatched. CDR1 and CDR2 from the germline V gene are MGHRA and YSYEKL. The CDR3 contains 16 residues. CDR3 DNA: TGCGCCAGCAGCCCGTACGGGACAGGACTAAACTATGGCTACACCTTC. Amino acids: CASSPYGTGLNYGYTF.